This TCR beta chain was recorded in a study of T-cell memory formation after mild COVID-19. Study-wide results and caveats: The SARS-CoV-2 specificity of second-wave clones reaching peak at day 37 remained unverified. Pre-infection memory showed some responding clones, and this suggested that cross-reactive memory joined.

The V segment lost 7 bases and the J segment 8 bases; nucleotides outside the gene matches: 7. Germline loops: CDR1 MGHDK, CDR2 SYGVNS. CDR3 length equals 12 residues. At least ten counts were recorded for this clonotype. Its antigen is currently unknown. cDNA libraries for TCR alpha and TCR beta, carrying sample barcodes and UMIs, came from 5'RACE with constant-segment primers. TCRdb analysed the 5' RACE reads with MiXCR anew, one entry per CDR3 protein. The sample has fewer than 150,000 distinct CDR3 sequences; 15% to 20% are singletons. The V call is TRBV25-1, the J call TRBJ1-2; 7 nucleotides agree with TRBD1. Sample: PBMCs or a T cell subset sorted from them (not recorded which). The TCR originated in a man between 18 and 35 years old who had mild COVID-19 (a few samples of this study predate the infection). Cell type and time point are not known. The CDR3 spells CASTPRGGGYTF. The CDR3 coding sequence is TGTGCCAGCACTCCCCGAGGGGGCGGCTACACCTTC.